One and the same sample provided the 24 T cell receptor beta chains below, sequenced in a study of control samples from healthy donors and cancer patients. Libraries were prepared by immunoSEQ multiplex PCR; TCRdb keeps only in-frame clonotypes and omits some of them. The sample has 150,000 to 200,000 clones, 80% to 90% seen once. Sequencing was done on a sample of blood. These receptors came from a man younger than 40 in good health.

As DNA, the CDR3 is TGTGCCAGCAGCCACCGGGACAGGGATAATGAGCAGTTCTTC. Protein: CASSHRDRDNEQFF. This rearrangement joins TRBV28 to TRBJ2-1, with 9 nucleotides matching TRBD1. With V trimmed by 6 bases and J by 7 bases, 7 bases remained unmatched. The CDR3 is 14 residues long. Germline assignment: CDR1 MDHEN and CDR2 SYDVKM.

This clone has only one observation. CDR3 loop: CASSLTGEKLFF. CDR3 nucleotide sequence: TGTGCCAGCTCACTTACAGGGGAAAAACTGTTTTTT. This chain joins TRBV18 and TRBJ1-4; maybe TRBD1 (6 bases). In germline, CDR1 is KGHSH, CDR2 LQKENI. The V end lost 4 bases, the J end lost 8 bases, and 8 bases lay between the germline ends. CDR3 length: 12 amino acids.

This clone was seen just once. The rearrangement links TRBV6-2 or TRBV6-3 to TRBJ2-7; tentative D call: TRBD1 (6 bases). The V gene's germline CDR1 is MNHEY and CDR2 SVGEGT. The V gene lost 5 bases and the J gene lost 3 bases, with 20 bases spanning the gap. This CDR3 comprises 16 residues. CDR3 bases: TGTGCCAGCAGTACCTCGGCAGGGGATGGATACTACGAGCAGTACTTC. As protein: CASSTSAGDGYYEQYF.

This rearrangement joins TRBV29-1 to TRBJ2-1; 14 bases agree with TRBD2. Germline CDR1 and CDR2: SQVTM and ANQGSEA. J was trimmed by 1 base and V by 7 bases; bases with no gene match: 6. The CDR3 is 16 residues long. CDR3 nucleotide sequence: TGCAGCGGCGGACTAGCGGGAGGTGGGTCCTACAATGAGCAGTTCTTC. Its translation: CSGGLAGGGSYNEQFF.

V usage is TRBV5-1 and J usage is TRBJ1-1; D not resolved. The germline gives CDR1 SGHRS, CDR2 YFSETQ. The germline V and J ends were trimmed by 0 bases and 4 bases, with 13 bases remaining between them. The CDR3 spans 15 residues. CDR3 residues: CASSLEGLKGTEAFF. The CDR3 coding sequence is TGCGCCAGCAGCTTGGAAGGTCTAAAGGGCACTGAAGCTTTCTTT.

The V call is TRBV28, the J call TRBJ1-5, with D uncertain. Trimming removed 3 bases at V and 6 bases at J, with 15 bases between. Germline V lookup: CDR1 MDHEN, CDR2 SYDVKM. This CDR3 has 15 residues. DNA for the CDR3: TGTGCCAGCAGTTTCTTATCTGCCCTGGGTCAGCCCCAGCATTTT. It codes for CASSFLSALGQPQHF.

The rearrangement uses TRBV12-3 or TRBV12-4 and TRBJ1-6; D ambiguous. The CDR3 has 13 residues. Trimming pared 11 bases from V and 7 bases from J, leaving 15 bases between. CDR3 coding DNA: TGTGCCTGCCGGAGGGAGGGAAATTCACCCCTCCACTTT. Protein product: CACRREGNSPLHF.

The CDR3 spells CASSLDRGYNSPLHF. In DNA form, the CDR3 reads TGCGCCAGCAGCCTTGACAGGGGCTATAATTCACCCCTCCACTTT. The genes are TRBV4-1 and TRBJ1-6; 8 bases align to TRBD1. Germline CDR1 reads MGHRA; CDR2 reads YSYEKL. CDR3 length equals 15 residues. V was clipped by 4 bases and J by 3 bases; unmatched bases: 2.

A few counts support this clone. The chain has TRBV12-3 or TRBV12-4 and TRBJ2-1; no reliable D call. The CDR3 loop spans 10 amino acids. With 5 bases removed from V and 14 bases from J, the gap between germline ends came to 10 bases. CDR3 protein: CASSGPGEFF. CDR3 DNA sequence: TGTGCCAGCAGTGGGCCGGGCGAGTTCTTC.

This clone was observed a handful of times. V and J are TRBV2 and TRBJ2-2; 10 positions match TRBD1. CDR1 and CDR2 from the germline V gene are SNHLY and FYNNEI. CDR3 length: 13 amino acids. With 6 bases clipped from V and 6 bases from J, the junction kept 1 base outside the gene matches. The CDR3 region is CASRGQGAGELFF. The CDR3, as DNA: TGTGCCAGCAGAGGACAGGGGGCCGGGGAGCTGTTTTTT.

CDR3 in DNA: TGCGCCAGCAGCTTGGGACAGCTCTATGGCTACACCTTC. Translation: CASSLGQLYGYTF. This chain joins TRBV5-1 and TRBJ1-2; D is perhaps TRBD1 (5 bases). The CDR3 extends over 13 amino acids. Germline assignment: CDR1 SGHRS and CDR2 YFSETQ. Trimming stripped 0 bases from V and 4 bases from J, with 7 bases between.

J is TRBJ1-2 and V is TRBV2; possible D gene TRBD1, 5 bases. CDR3 length equals 13 residues. In germline, CDR1 is SNHLY, CDR2 FYNNEI. Trimming left V 1 base short and J 6 bases short, with 9 bases between. The CDR3 sequence is CASSEGRVNGYTF. The CDR3 region has the DNA TGTGCCAGCAGTGAAGGCAGGGTCAATGGCTACACCTTC.

The V gene is TRBV14, the J gene TRBJ1-4, with D maybe TRBD1 (5 bases). This CDR3 spans 12 amino acids. CDR1 is SGHDN, CDR2 FVKESK, per germline. V dropped 1 base and J dropped 13 bases, with 10 bases sitting between them. In DNA form, the CDR3 reads TGTGCCAGCAGCCAAGGGAGTAGGGGACTGTTTTTT. Its protein is CASSQGSRGLFF. Looking up the rest from reference TRBV14 and TRBJ1-4 gives the full variable domain: EAGVTQFPSHSVIEKGQTVTLRCDPISGHDNLYWYRRVMGKEIKFLLHFVKESKQDESGMPNNRFLAERTGGTYSTLKVQPAELEDSGVYFCASSQGSRGLFFGSGTQLSVL.

The chain links TRBV5-6 to TRBJ2-5; 9 bases are a match to TRBD1. CDR1 is SGHDT, CDR2 YYEEEE, per germline. The ends lost 6 bases at V and 4 bases at J; junction bases unmatched: 7. This CDR3 comprises 14 residues. The CDR3 reads CASNLWGQGETQYF. The CDR3 DNA reads as TGTGCCAGCAACTTATGGGGACAGGGAGAGACCCAGTACTTC.

The chain employs TRBV5-8 and TRBJ1-5, with 9 bases identical to TRBD1. CDR1 is SGHTS, CDR2 YDEGEE, per germline. This CDR3 comprises 13 residues. The V and J ends lost 2 bases and 9 bases, in that order; junction bases with no gene match: 3. The CDR3 DNA reads TGTGCCAGCAGCTTAGGACAGGGGCGGCCCCAGCATTTT. Protein product: CASSLGQGRPQHF.

This chain connects TRBV28 to TRBJ1-2; D might be TRBD1 (5 bases). Germline V gene data show CDR1 as MDHEN and CDR2 as SYDVKM. This CDR3 has 16 residues. V was shortened by 3 bases and J by 4 bases, with 18 bases between the two germline ends. The DNA for the CDR3 is TGTGCCAGCAGTTTGACAGAACCCCAACTCTCCTATGGCTACACCTTC. Translated, it gives CASSLTEPQLSYGYTF.

Here the CDR3 DNA reads TGCGCCAGCAGCTTGGCCGGCCCAGGGTTGGAGGGGGATACGCAGTATTTT. Its protein is CASSLAGPGLEGDTQYF. The chain joins TRBV5-1 to TRBJ2-3, with a tentative D call TRBD2 (6 bases). The CDR3 is made up of 17 amino acids. V shed 0 bases and J shed 6 bases, with 20 bases lying between them. CDR1 and CDR2 (germline): SGHRS, YFSETQ. Filled out from reference TRBV5-1 and TRBJ2-3, the complete variable domain reads KAGVTQTPRYLIKTRGQQVTLSCSPISGHRSVSWYQQTPGQGLQFLFEYFSETQRNKGNFPGRFSGRQFSNSRSEMNVSTLELGDSALYLCASSLAGPGLEGDTQYFGPGTRLTVL.

The chain's CDR3 is CATSDSGQGQRNTIYF. The DNA for the CDR3 is TGTGCCACCAGTGATTCCGGACAGGGGCAACGAAACACCATATATTTT. The rearrangement uses TRBV24-1 and TRBJ1-3; 9 nucleotides align to TRBD1. CDR3 length: 16 residues. V shed 2 bases and J 5 bases; nucleotides not matched to a gene: 6. The V gene's germline CDR1 is KGHDR and CDR2 SFDVKD.

This clone was seen a handful of times. The rearrangement joins TRBV5-1 to TRBJ1-1, with 11 bases fitting TRBD1. The CDR3 covers 14 residues. Trimming cost V 4 bases and J 3 bases; bases outside gene matches: 2. Germline lookup yields CDR1 SGHRS and CDR2 YFSETQ. This CDR3 is CASSPGQGDTEAFF. The CDR3 bases are TGCGCCAGCAGCCCGGGACAGGGGGACACTGAAGCTTTCTTT.

J is TRBJ2-3 and V is TRBV7-7; 7 nucleotides align to TRBD2. This CDR3 is built from 15 residues. Trimming at V came to 5 bases and at J to 2 bases, leaving 7 bases not matched to a gene. Germline CDR1 SSHAT, CDR2 FNYEAQ (reference sequence). The CDR3 here is CASSPGGGTTDTQYF. In nucleotides, the CDR3 is TGTGCCAGCAGCCCTGGGGGGGGGACCACAGATACGCAGTATTTT.

The rearrangement links TRBV6-2 or TRBV6-3 to TRBJ2-1; D remains ambiguous. Germline V CDR1 and CDR2: MNHEY, SVGEGT. This CDR3 is 17 amino acids long. Trimming removed 2 bases from V and 7 bases from J, with 21 bases in between. The CDR3 coding sequence is TGTGCCAGCAGTTACCCACCCTCATCCTCACTCAGAAATGAGCAGTTCTTC. Translating it yields CASSYPPSSSLRNEQFF.

This chain's CDR3 is CASSFFRGAGANYGYTF. DNA for the CDR3: TGTGCCAGCAGCTTTTTTAGGGGTGCGGGGGCTAACTATGGCTACACCTTC. The V call is TRBV5-8, the J call TRBJ1-2; D perhaps matches TRBD1 (5 bases). The V gene lost 2 bases and the J gene lost 0 bases, with 17 bases spanning the gap. The CDR3 spans 17 residues. Germline V gene sequence: CDR1 SGHTS, CDR2 YDEGEE.

The rearrangement uses TRBV3-1 (or the pseudogene TRBV3-2) and TRBJ2-3; D is unclear. The germline gives CDR1 LGHDT, CDR2 YNNKEL (reference sequence). The CDR3 is made up of 14 amino acids. Trimming shortened V by 0 bases and J by 2 bases, and 6 bases separated the two germline ends. The DNA for the CDR3 is TGTGCCAGCAGCCAAGAACGGTCCACAGATACGCAGTATTTT. This translates into CASSQERSTDTQYF.

The V and J genes are TRBV19 and TRBJ2-1; 7 nucleotides align to TRBD1. V shed 3 bases, J shed 8 bases, and the junction held 13 bases outside the gene matches. This CDR3 contains 16 residues. Germline loops: CDR1 LNHDA, CDR2 SQIVND (reference sequence). DNA for the CDR3: TGTGCCAGTAGTATCGGGACAAGCCAAGGGGGCCATGAGCAGTTCTTC. Amino acids: CASSIGTSQGGHEQFF.